These 8 T cell receptor beta chains share one sample of origin, sequenced in a study of blood T cell repertoires in COVID-19 (dated by TCRdb to the early 2020s). The library came from the immunoSEQ multiplex PCR assay. This immuneACCESS table, as held by TCRdb, lists in-frame sequences with V and J called but not all clones. Of the missing ones, under half trace to an unresolved V gene in checked studies; the others have no known cause. The sample profile shows 150,000 to 200,000 clones; 70% to 90% of them were found once. The ten largest clones take up more than 2.5% of the sample. Sequencing input: peripheral blood. The receptors derive from a man aged 60-69 years with acute or convalescent COVID-19.

The chain links TRBV30 to TRBJ2-2, with 9 bases fitting TRBD1. V shed 0 bases and J 3 bases; nucleotides not matched to a gene: 5. Germline V gene lookup returns CDR1 GTSNPN and CDR2 SVGIG (reference sequence). The CDR3 is 16 amino acids. CDR3 amino acids: CAWSVRDRAHTGELFF. DNA for the CDR3: TGTGCCTGGAGTGTACGGGACAGGGCGCACACCGGGGAGCTGTTTTTT.

The chain combines TRBV25-1 with TRBJ1-1; D not certain. This CDR3 is built from 14 residues. Trimming pared 4 bases from V and 2 bases from J, leaving 11 bases between. The germline gives CDR1 MGHDK, CDR2 SYGVNS. CDR3 amino acids: CASSVAGLNTEAFF. The CDR3 DNA is TGTGCCAGCAGTGTAGCAGGACTCAACACTGAAGCTTTCTTT.

The chain uses TRBV27 and TRBJ2-2; 7 bases match TRBD1. This CDR3 region has 15 residues. Germline V gene sequence: CDR1 MNHEY, CDR2 SMNVEV (reference sequence). V dropped 0 bases and J dropped 3; count of bases not matched to a gene: 1. CDR3 nucleotides: TGTGCCAGCAGTTTATCCACAGGGGACACCGGGGAGCTGTTTTTT. Its protein is CASSLSTGDTGELFF.

This clone showed up just once. This chain links TRBV9 with TRBJ2-7, with 8 positions matching TRBD1. The CDR3 is 14 residues long. V lost 4 bases to trimming and J lost 3 bases; unmatched junction nucleotides: 6. Germline V gene data show CDR1 as SGDLS and CDR2 as YYNGEE. DNA for the CDR3: TGTGCCAGCAGCCCTCGACAGGGGATCTACGAGCAGTACTTC. Translated, it gives CASSPRQGIYEQYF.

This clone was detected only a few times. This chain uses TRBV7-9 with TRBJ1-1; maybe TRBD1 (6 bases). V was shortened by 7 bases and J by 5 bases, with 17 bases between the two germline ends. This CDR3 comprises 14 residues. Germline CDR1 SEHNR, CDR2 FQNEAQ (reference sequence). The CDR3 reads CASNAGRGQTEAFF. Here the CDR3 DNA reads TGTGCCAGCAACGCCGGCAGGGGTCAAACTGAAGCTTTCTTT.

This chain connects TRBV28 to TRBJ1-2, with 11 bases identical to TRBD1. Germline V CDR1 and CDR2: MDHEN, SYDVKM. This CDR3 region has 18 residues. The V segment lost 4 bases and the J segment 6 bases; nucleotides outside the gene matches: 16. The CDR3 is CASSSPPGQGARGNGYTF. DNA of the CDR3: TGTGCCAGCAGTTCACCTCCCGGACAGGGGGCGCGAGGTAATGGCTACACCTTC.

This chain connects TRBV27 to TRBJ1-3; 8 nucleotides line up with TRBD1. With 6 bases clipped from V and 0 bases from J, the junction kept 4 bases outside the gene matches. CDR1 and CDR2 (germline): MNHEY, SMNVEV (reference sequence). The CDR3 loop spans 15 amino acids. The CDR3 bases are TGTGCCAGCAGGGGGGACAGGCTCTCTGGAAACACCATATATTTT. This encodes CASRGDRLSGNTIYF.

In its sample, this clone was seen once. The V call is TRBV18, the J call TRBJ2-1; D may be TRBD1 (5 bases). CDR3 length equals 15 residues. Germline V gives CDR1 KGHSH, CDR2 LQKENI. The V end lost 0 bases, the J end lost 5 bases, and 11 bases lay between the germline ends. This CDR3 reads CASSPPGQGHNEQFF. Here the CDR3 DNA reads TGTGCCAGCTCACCACCAGGGCAGGGCCACAATGAGCAGTTCTTC.